Listed below are T cell receptor beta chains from one sample, sequenced in a study of T cell responses to AZD1222 COVID-19 vaccine. Assay used: immunoSEQ multiplex PCR; TCRdb lists only in-frame clones, some missing. Here the sample spans about 90,000 clones, more than 75% being singletons. Sample: peripheral blood, taken 28 days after the second AZD1222 dose. The receptors stem from an adult who received the AZD1222 COVID-19 vaccine. Each CDR3 is given with its conserved first and last residue. The D gene is left open where the match is weak. Size values are once, few and many counts, or a class for expanded clones, and some rows have none.

abundance	d_gene	v_gene	j_gene	CDR3nt	CDR3aa
NA	TRBD2	TRBV3-1/TRBV3-2	TRBJ2-3	TGTGCCAGCAGCTCAAGGCATCGGGGGGAGCAGTATTTT	CASSSRHRGEQYF
NA	NA	TRBV6-4	TRBJ2-3	TGTGCCAGCAGGGACGGGTCAGATACGCAGTATTTT	CASRDGSDTQYF
NA	NA	TRBV2	TRBJ2-3	TGTGCCAGGAGATCGAATAGCGCAGATACGCAGTATTTT	CARRSNSADTQYF
NA	TRBD2	TRBV27	TRBJ2-2	TGTGCCAGCAGTTTATCGTTAGCGGGAGAGCCACCTGGGGAGCTGTTTTTT	CASSLSLAGEPPGELFF
NA	NA	TRBV11-2	TRBJ1-6	TGTGCCAGCAGGACCCATAAGGGGCTCGGTTCACCCCTCCACTTT	CASRTHKGLGSPLHF
NA	NA	TRBV7-3	TRBJ1-1	TGTGCCAGCAGCCTCGAACCCAACATGAACACTGAAGCTTTCTTT	CASSLEPNMNTEAFF
once	NA	TRBV12-2	TRBJ2-2	TGTGCAAGTCGCTTAAGGTCTAGCGGGAGCGACGGGGAGCTGTTTTTT	CASRLRSSGSDGELFF
NA	TRBD1	TRBV28	TRBJ2-3	TGTGCCAGCAGTTCCGGGACAGGGGGCGCCCCCTCAGATACGCAGTATTTT	CASSSGTGGAPSDTQYF
NA	NA	TRBV9	TRBJ2-7	TGTGCCAGCAGCGGTGGGCACAGCTCCTACGAGCAGTACTTC	CASSGGHSSYEQYF
NA	TRBD2	TRBV5-1	TRBJ2-1	TGCGCCAGCAGCTCGGGAGGGCCGGGGGATGAGCAGTTCTTC	CASSSGGPGDEQFF
NA	NA	TRBV7-2	TRBJ1-2	TGTGCCAGCAGCCCCACAGGGACCTATGGCTACACCTTC	CASSPTGTYGYTF
NA	NA	TRBV6-5	TRBJ2-1	TGTGCCAGCAGTTACTCCCCCAAAACCAATGAGCAGTTCTTC	CASSYSPKTNEQFF
NA	NA	TRBV5-4	TRBJ2-3	TGTGCCAGCAGCTTGGGAGGTGGTGGCACAGATACGCAGTATTTT	CASSLGGGGTDTQYF
NA	NA	TRBV7-2	TRBJ1-1	TGTGCCAGCAGGAATTCACTAGACACTGAAGCTTTCTTT	CASRNSLDTEAFF
NA	TRBD1	TRBV7-9	TRBJ1-4	TGTGCCAGCAGCTCCACAGGGGGCGCGGCCCCGAATGAAAAACTGTTTTTT	CASSSTGGAAPNEKLFF
NA	TRBD1	TRBV27	TRBJ1-5	TGTGCCAGCAGTTTATACCGGGGACAGGGCAATCAGCCCCAGCATTTT	CASSLYRGQGNQPQHF
NA	NA	TRBV7-2	TRBJ2-7	TGTGCCAGCAGCCCCCCCACACGCGACGAGCAGTACTTC	CASSPPTRDEQYF
NA	NA	TRBV3-1/TRBV3-2	TRBJ2-7	TGTGCCAGCAGCCAAAACCAGCGGGAGCAGTACTTC	CASSQNQREQYF
once	TRBD1	TRBV18	TRBJ1-2	TGTGCCAGCTCACCTACCGGGACAGTATATGGCTACACCTTC	CASSPTGTVYGYTF
few	TRBD1	TRBV19	TRBJ1-2	TGTGCCAGTAGCCCCCGGGACGGCAGGGGGTTTGATGGCTACACCTTC	CASSPRDGRGFDGYTF
NA	NA	TRBV5-1	TRBJ2-2	TGCGCCAGCAGCCTTTCCACATACACCGGGGAGCTGTTTTTT	CASSLSTYTGELFF
NA	TRBD1	TRBV7-9	TRBJ1-5	TGTGCCAGCAGCTTAGGTCCCCCGGGACAGGGGCCGCATCAGCCCCAGCATTTT	CASSLGPPGQGPHQPQHF
NA	TRBD1	TRBV6-1	TRBJ2-4	TGTGCCAGCAGTGAAAGCCTGACAGGGTCGGGGATGGCCAAAAACATTCAGTACTTC	CASSESLTGSGMAKNIQYF
NA	NA	TRBV10-2	TRBJ1-5	TGCGCCAGCAGTGACGGGCAGATCAATCAGCCCCAGCATTTT	CASSDGQINQPQHF
NA	TRBD1	TRBV19	TRBJ2-2	TGTGCCAGCCGCCGGGACAGGGGGACCGGGGAGCTGTTTTTT	CASRRDRGTGELFF
once	NA	TRBV6-5	TRBJ2-2	TGTGCCAGCAGTTACTCGACCGGGGAGCTGTTTTTT	CASSYSTGELFF
NA	NA	TRBV6-6	TRBJ2-5	TGTGCCAGCAGTTACCCGGGGGCGCAAGAGACCCAGTACTTC	CASSYPGAQETQYF
NA	NA	TRBV7-9	TRBJ1-6	TGTGCCACCAGTGCCTCGGGTAATTCACCCCTCCACTTT	CATSASGNSPLHF
NA	NA	TRBV6-5	TRBJ1-2	TGTGCCAGCAGGATCTACAGGGTTGAAGACTATGGCTACACCTTC	CASRIYRVEDYGYTF
once	NA	TRBV3-1/TRBV3-2	TRBJ1-1	TGTGCCAGCAGCCTTGGGGGGACAAGAAACACTGAAGCTTTCTTT	CASSLGGTRNTEAFF
NA	TRBD1	TRBV7-2	TRBJ1-1	TGTGCCAGCAGCTCTACCGGGACAGAGAACACTGAAGCTTTCTTT	CASSSTGTENTEAFF
NA	TRBD2	TRBV5-4	TRBJ2-1	TGTGCCAGCAGCTTGGAAGGGACTAGCGGGGGGGTGTGGAATGAGCAGTTCTTC	CASSLEGTSGGVWNEQFF
NA	NA	TRBV28	TRBJ2-7	TGTGCCAGCAGAACAGGACAGTCCTACGAGCAGTACTTC	CASRTGQSYEQYF
once	TRBD1	TRBV18	TRBJ2-2	TGTGCCAGCTCACTGGACAGGGCCACCGGGGAGCTGTTTTTT	CASSLDRATGELFF
NA	NA	TRBV7-3	TRBJ2-7	TGTGCCAGCAGCACTTTATTGGGCTACGAGCAGTACTTC	CASSTLLGYEQYF
NA	NA	TRBV2	TRBJ1-2	TGTGCCAGCAGTGTAGGGACATCTTATGGCTACACCTTC	CASSVGTSYGYTF